The 20 T cell receptor beta chains reported below all come from one sample, sequenced in a study of blood T cell repertoires in COVID-19. Assay used: immunoSEQ multiplex PCR; TCRdb lists only in-frame clones, some missing. The repertoire has 200,000 to 250,000 clones, roughly nine tenths of them found once; the top ten carry approximately 3%. Sequencing was carried out using PBMCs or T cells enriched from blood (not recorded which). The receptors originated from a woman aged 50 to 60 in a cohort exposed to, infected with or recovered from COVID-19 (not recorded which).

V gene TRBV5-6 combines with J gene TRBJ1-2, with D possibly being TRBD1 (6 bases). With 0 bases removed from V and 5 bases from J, the gap between germline ends came to 14 bases. This CDR3 region has 15 residues. CDR1 is SGHDT and CDR2 is YYEEEE in the germline V gene. The CDR3, as DNA: TGTGCCAGCAGCTTGGGTGGGGCAGGGGTATATGGCTACACCTTC. Translated, it gives CASSLGGAGVYGYTF.

This chain's CDR3 is CAISEREDSRYGYTF. The CDR3 DNA is TGTGCCATCAGTGAGCGGGAGGACAGCCGTTATGGCTACACCTTC. The chain links TRBV10-3 to TRBJ1-2; tentative D call: TRBD1 (6 bases). The CDR3 length is 15 residues. V was trimmed by 2 bases and J by 5 bases, leaving 15 bases between them. From germline, CDR1 is ENHRY and CDR2 SYGVKD.

The chain employs TRBV6-1 and TRBJ1-1, with 11 bases identical to TRBD1. Trimming removed 3 bases from V and 6 bases from J; junction bases left unmatched: 3. CDR1 MNHNS and CDR2 SASEGT come from the germline V gene. The CDR3 loop spans 14 amino acids. The chain's CDR3 is CASSDGTGGSEAFF. CDR3 bases: TGTGCCAGCAGTGACGGGACAGGGGGATCTGAAGCTTTCTTT.

V gene TRBV15 combines with J gene TRBJ2-3; TRBD1 matches 8 bases. The CDR3 is made up of 16 amino acids. Germline V gene sequence: CDR1 LNHNV, CDR2 YYDKDF (reference sequence). V dropped 4 bases and J dropped 5; count of bases not matched to a gene: 11. The CDR3: CATSTPTGARGDTQYF. For the CDR3, the DNA is TGTGCCACCAGCACCCCGACAGGGGCCCGCGGAGATACGCAGTATTTT. Variable domain in full (rest from reference TRBV15 and TRBJ2-3): DAMVIQNPRYQVTQFGKPVTLSCSQTLNHNVMYWYQQKSSQAPKLLFHYYDKDFNNEADTPDNFQSRRPNTSFCFLDIRSPGLGDTAMYLCATSTPTGARGDTQYFGPGTRLTVL.

This chain joins TRBV18 and TRBJ2-1, with a tentative D call TRBD1 (6 bases). The CDR3 loop spans 13 amino acids. V was clipped by 7 bases and J by 5 bases, with 12 bases between them. Germline V gives CDR1 KGHSH, CDR2 LQKENI. This chain's CDR3 is CASYRDTNNEQFF. The CDR3, as DNA: TGTGCCAGCTACAGGGACACGAACAATGAGCAGTTCTTC.

V and J are TRBV7-2 and TRBJ2-7; TRBD2 aligns across 8 bases. With V trimmed by 2 bases and J by 6 bases, 9 bases remained unmatched. Germline CDR1 reads SGHTA; CDR2 reads FQGNSA. This CDR3 has 15 amino acids. CDR3 in DNA: TGTGCCAGCAGCTTATCCCGGGGGGGCCGCGGCGAGCAGTACTTC. It codes for CASSLSRGGRGEQYF.

This sequence joins TRBV4-3 and TRBJ2-7; 7 bases agree with TRBD1. Unmatched junction bases numbered 13, after V lost 1 base and J lost 7 bases. This CDR3 has 16 residues. Germline CDR1 and CDR2: LGHNA and YSLEER. The CDR3 bases are TGCGCCAGCAGCCAAGGACCGAGGGGGCAGGGAACAGAGCAGTACTTC. Residues: CASSQGPRGQGTEQYF.

The chain combines TRBV7-9 with TRBJ2-2; 9 nucleotides line up with TRBD1. Germline V gene lookup returns CDR1 SEHNR and CDR2 FQNEAQ (reference sequence). This CDR3 comprises 15 residues. V dropped 3 bases and J dropped 5; count of bases not matched to a gene: 4. The DNA for the CDR3 is TGTGCCAGCAGCTTGGGACAGGGAGTAACCGGGGAGCTGTTTTTT. Amino acids: CASSLGQGVTGELFF.

This clone was seen repeatedly, ten times or more. This chain uses TRBV2 with TRBJ2-3, with D perhaps TRBD2 (6 bases). CDR1 is SNHLY and CDR2 is FYNNEI in the germline V gene. V lost 4 bases to trimming and J lost 2 bases, with 16 bases between them. This CDR3 region has 16 residues. The CDR3, as DNA: TGTGCCAGCAGTGGGGTAATGGGGGGTGACACAGATACGCAGTATTTT. The encoded protein is CASSGVMGGDTDTQYF.

This clone was detected once. The chain links TRBV10-3 to TRBJ2-6; 9 bases line up with TRBD1. The V gene's germline CDR1 is ENHRY and CDR2 SYGVKD. This CDR3 spans 21 amino acids. V lost 0 bases to trimming and J lost 0 bases; unmatched junction nucleotides: 12. The CDR3 nucleotides are TGTGCCATCAGTGAGTCGACGGGACAGGGCACAGTTGTCTCTGGGGCCAACGTCCTGACTTTC. It codes for CAISESTGQGTVVSGANVLTF.

On this clone itself: Since a much larger clone is just one base distant, this may be a read error. This same CDR3 is encoded by further DNA sequences in the sample. The V call is TRBV2, the J call TRBJ1-6; no reliable D call. CDR3 length: 16 amino acids. Germline loops: CDR1 SNHLY, CDR2 FYNNEI. In DNA form, the CDR3 reads TGCGCCAGCATTGGGCCCTCAAAAGTATATAATTCACCCCTCCACTTT. Protein product: CASIGPSKVYNSPLHF.

This clone was detected only a few times. This rearrangement joins TRBV3-1 (or the pseudogene TRBV3-2) to TRBJ1-2; D gene ambiguous. Germline V gene lookup returns CDR1 LGHDT and CDR2 YNNKEL (reference sequence). With 1 base removed from V and 1 base from J, the gap between germline ends came to 10 bases. CDR3 length: 15 residues. The CDR3: CASSQGLGGNYGYTF. CDR3 nucleotide sequence: TGTGCCAGCAGCCAAGGACTAGGTGGTAACTATGGCTACACCTTC.

This clone appeared a few times. The chain recombines TRBV3-1 (or the pseudogene TRBV3-2) with TRBJ2-2; 9 nucleotides line up with TRBD1. The germline V gene encodes CDR1 LGHDT and CDR2 YNNKEL (reference sequence). The CDR3 has 14 residues. With 3 bases clipped from V and 7 bases from J, the junction kept 3 bases outside the gene matches. The CDR3: CASSQGTGIGELFF. CDR3 bases: TGTGCCAGCAGCCAGGGGACAGGGATCGGGGAGCTGTTTTTT.

The rearrangement links TRBV5-1 to TRBJ1-5; 7 bases align to TRBD1. Trimming removed 4 bases from V and 7 bases from J; junction bases left unmatched: 8. Per germline, CDR1 SGHRS and CDR2 YFSETQ. This CDR3 spans 14 amino acids. CDR3 loop: CASSPGGKDQPQHF. CDR3 bases: TGCGCCAGCAGCCCAGGGGGTAAGGACCAGCCCCAGCATTTT.

This chain connects TRBV15 to TRBJ1-2; 8 positions match TRBD1. In germline, CDR1 is LNHNV, CDR2 YYDKDF (reference sequence). Losses at the gene ends were 4 bases for V and 8 bases for J; bases not matched to a gene: 3. CDR3 length: 12 amino acids. CDR3 amino acids: CATSKTGEGYTF. DNA for the CDR3: TGTGCCACCAGCAAGACAGGGGAAGGCTACACCTTC.

The J gene is TRBJ2-1, the V gene TRBV7-2; 16 bases map to TRBD2. This CDR3 comprises 15 residues. V lost 0 bases, J lost 15 bases, and 5 bases stayed unmatched. Germline V gives CDR1 SGHTA, CDR2 FQGNSA. The CDR3 DNA is TGTGCCAGCAGCTTAGCGGGGACTAGCGGGGGGGGCTCGTTCTTC. Translated: CASSLAGTSGGGSFF.

The chain is built from TRBV5-1 and TRBJ2-7; D is perhaps TRBD2 (5 bases). The CDR3 extends over 17 amino acids. V lost 4 bases and J lost 0, with 20 bases in between. Per the germline V gene, CDR1 is SGHRS and CDR2 is YFSETQ. The CDR3 here is CASSRVGSVGNSYEQYF. DNA of the CDR3: TGCGCCAGCAGCCGTGTTGGGAGTGTGGGTAACTCCTACGAGCAGTACTTC.

The chain employs TRBV20-1 and TRBJ2-7, with D possibly matching TRBD1 (5 bases). This CDR3 has 15 amino acids. Germline values: CDR1 DFQATT, CDR2 SNEGSKA (reference sequence). V was clipped by 3 bases and J by 0 bases, with 15 bases between them. The CDR3 sequence is CSASGVGHRSYEQYF. CDR3 in DNA: TGCAGTGCTAGTGGTGTCGGACACCGCTCCTACGAGCAGTACTTC.

The rearrangement uses TRBV5-1 and TRBJ2-1; the match to TRBD1 covers 11 bases. With V trimmed by 7 bases and J by 5 bases, 2 bases remained unmatched. The CDR3 has 13 amino acids. Germline V gene data show CDR1 as SGHRS and CDR2 as YFSETQ. Here the CDR3 reads CASWTGGNNEQFF. The CDR3 DNA reads TGCGCCAGCTGGACAGGGGGCAACAATGAGCAGTTCTTC.

V usage is TRBV12-3 or TRBV12-4 and J usage is TRBJ1-5, with D perhaps TRBD1 (6 bases). This CDR3 comprises 12 residues. The V gene lost 4 bases and the J gene lost 9 bases, with 10 bases spanning the gap. In DNA, the CDR3 is TGTGCCAGCAGTTCACAGGGTGTGCCCCAGCATTTT. Amino acids: CASSSQGVPQHF.